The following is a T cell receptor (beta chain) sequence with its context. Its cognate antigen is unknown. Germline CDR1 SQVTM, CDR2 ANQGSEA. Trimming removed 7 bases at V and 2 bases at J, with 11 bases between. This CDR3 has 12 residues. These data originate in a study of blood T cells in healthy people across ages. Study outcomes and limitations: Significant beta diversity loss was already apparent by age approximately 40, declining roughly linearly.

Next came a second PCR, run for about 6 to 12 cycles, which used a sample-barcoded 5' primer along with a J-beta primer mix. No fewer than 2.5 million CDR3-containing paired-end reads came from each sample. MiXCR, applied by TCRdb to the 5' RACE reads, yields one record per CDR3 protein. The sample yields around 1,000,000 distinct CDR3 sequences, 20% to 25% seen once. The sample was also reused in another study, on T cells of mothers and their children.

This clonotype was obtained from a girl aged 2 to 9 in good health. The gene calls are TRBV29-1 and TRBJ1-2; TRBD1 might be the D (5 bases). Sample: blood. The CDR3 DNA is TGCAGCGACCGGACACTAAACTATGGCTACACCTTC. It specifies CSDRTLNYGYTF.